A single sample gave rise to the 5 T cell receptor beta chains below, sequenced in a study of T cells in tuberculosis. The data were produced by immunoSEQ multiplex PCR, yet TCRdb's version contains in-frame clones alone and is incomplete. The table has some 47,000 clones, about 95% seen once; the top ten hold 7% to 9%. Material for sequencing was PBMCs. These receptors all stem from a donor aged 10-30 years with latent tuberculosis or without tuberculosis infection.

This chain links TRBV6-5 with TRBJ1-3; D is uncertain. CDR1 is MNHEY and CDR2 is SVGAGI in the germline V gene. This CDR3 comprises 15 residues. The germline V and J ends were trimmed by 0 bases and 2 bases, with 8 bases remaining between them. The chain's CDR3 is CASSYSEEPGNTIYF. In DNA, the CDR3 is TGTGCCAGCAGTTACTCCGAGGAGCCTGGAAACACCATATATTTT.

The chain employs TRBV29-1 and TRBJ2-3; D ambiguous. The CDR3 has 14 residues. V lost 0 bases to trimming and J lost 1 base, with 8 bases between them. The germline V gene has CDR1 SQVTM and CDR2 ANQGSEA. CDR3 sequence: CSVEDPLRTDTQYF. CDR3 bases: TGCAGCGTTGAAGACCCACTCCGCACAGATACGCAGTATTTT.

The rearrangement joins TRBV27 to TRBJ1-4; no definite D call. V was trimmed by 3 bases and J by 4 bases, leaving 3 bases between them. The CDR3 extends over 12 amino acids. CDR1 and CDR2 (germline): MNHEY, SMNVEV (reference sequence). This CDR3 reads CASSFVNEKLFF. The CDR3 coding sequence is TGTGCCAGCAGTTTCGTTAATGAAAAACTGTTTTTT.

This clone was observed a single time. The chain links TRBV18 to TRBJ2-7; TRBD1 matches 8 bases. After removal of 5 bases from V and 4 bases from J, the junction contained 10 bases not matched to a gene. Germline V gene lookup returns CDR1 KGHSH and CDR2 LQKENI. The CDR3 contains 15 residues. The CDR3 reads CASSGQQGAYYEQYF. The CDR3 DNA follows: TGTGCCAGCTCAGGTCAGCAGGGGGCTTATTACGAGCAGTACTTC.

V usage is TRBV10-3 and J usage is TRBJ1-1; D is possibly TRBD1 (6 bases). The CDR3 spans 13 residues. Trimming left V 5 bases short and J 1 base short, with 8 bases between. Germline V gene lookup returns CDR1 ENHRY and CDR2 SYGVKD. CDR3 bases: TGTGCCATCAGTCTACAGGGGAACACTGAAGCTTTCTTT. Amino acid sequence: CAISLQGNTEAFF.